One and the same sample provided the 31 T cell receptor beta chains below, sequenced in a study of T cell changes during pregnancy in multiple sclerosis. The repertoire was sequenced with immunoSEQ multiplex PCR; TCRdb's copy has only in-frame clones and lacks some. The repertoire holds 49,000 or so clones, with roughly 94% as singletons. Sequencing used CD8+ T cells from peripheral blood mononuclear cells, obtained before pregnancy. These receptors all stem from a female donor with multiple sclerosis, enrolled in a pregnancy study.

This sequence joins TRBV30 and TRBJ2-7, with D possibly being TRBD1 (6 bases). V lost 0 bases to trimming and J lost 3 bases, with 9 bases between them. The CDR3 is 13 residues long. CDR1 and CDR2 from the germline V gene are GTSNPN and SVGIG (reference sequence). The CDR3 nucleotides read TGTGCCTGGAGTGTAGGGGGAGTCTACGAGCAGTACTTC. As protein: CAWSVGGVYEQYF.

This rearrangement joins TRBV13 to TRBJ1-5, with D perhaps TRBD1 (6 bases). This CDR3 has 18 residues. Between the trimmed V and J ends, which lost 0 bases and 6 bases, there was a span of 21 bases. Looked up from germline, CDR1 is PRHDT and CDR2 is FYEKMQ (reference sequence). The CDR3 nucleotides are TGTGCCAGCAGCTTAGGTAGTCGCTTCGGGACAAACATTCAGCCCCAGCATTTT. Protein: CASSLGSRFGTNIQPQHF.

This chain uses TRBV7-2 with TRBJ2-5; the match to TRBD2 covers 9 bases. The CDR3 has 17 residues. J was trimmed by 4 bases and V by 3 bases; bases with no gene match: 12. Germline values: CDR1 SGHTA, CDR2 FQGNSA. CDR3 loop: CASSFYQREAKGETQYF. Written as DNA, the CDR3 is TGTGCCAGCAGCTTCTATCAGCGGGAGGCCAAGGGAGAGACCCAGTACTTC.

The V gene is TRBV9, the J gene TRBJ2-3, with TRBD1 identical over 11 bases. The germline V gene has CDR1 SGDLS and CDR2 YYNGEE. After removal of 3 bases from V and 0 bases from J, the junction contained 9 bases not matched to a gene. This CDR3 has 18 residues. The CDR3 coding sequence is TGTGCCAGCAGCGCCGATGGGACAGGGGGTTCTAGCACAGATACGCAGTATTTT. Residues: CASSADGTGGSSTDTQYF.

The chain links TRBV7-9 to TRBJ2-3, with TRBD2 identical over 9 bases. This CDR3 is built from 18 residues. The germline V gene encodes CDR1 SEHNR and CDR2 FQNEAQ (reference sequence). V shed 5 bases, J shed 1 base, and the junction held 13 bases outside the gene matches. CDR3 sequence: CASSGTAGGRMGTDTQYF. The CDR3 bases are TGTGCCAGCAGCGGAACGGCGGGAGGGAGGATGGGCACAGATACGCAGTATTTT. The full variable domain, with the rest looked up from reference TRBV7-9 and TRBJ2-3, is DTGVSQNPRHKITKRGQNVTFRCDPISEHNRLYWYRQTLGQGPEFLTYFQNEAQLEKSRLLSDRFSAERPKGSFSTLEIQRTEQGDSAMYLCASSGTAGGRMGTDTQYFGPGTRLTVL.

J is TRBJ2-1 and V is TRBV11-1; 7 bases fit TRBD1. The CDR3 sequence is 13 residues long. Per the germline V gene, CDR1 is SGHAT and CDR2 is FQDESV (reference sequence). After removal of 6 bases from V and 5 bases from J, the junction contained 4 bases not matched to a gene. As DNA, the CDR3 is TGTGCCAGCAGGGTCAGGGGGAACAATGAGCAGTTCTTC. Its translation: CASRVRGNNEQFF.

This clone was recorded only once. J is TRBJ2-3 and V is TRBV15; 10 bases are shared with TRBD1. V gave up 5 bases and J gave up 2 bases; unmatched junction bases: 4. Germline V gives CDR1 LNHNV, CDR2 YYDKDF (reference sequence). There are 15 residues in the CDR3. CDR3 protein: CATSSGQGNTDTQYF. CDR3 coding DNA: TGTGCCACCAGCTCGGGACAGGGGAACACAGATACGCAGTATTTT.

The chain combines TRBV25-1 with TRBJ2-1; D call uncertain. CDR1 MGHDK and CDR2 SYGVNS come from the germline V gene. The CDR3 consists of 12 residues. The ends were cut back, 2 bases at V and 5 bases at J, with 4 bases in the middle. This CDR3 reads CASSELDNEQFF. The CDR3 DNA reads TGTGCCAGCAGTGAACTAGACAATGAGCAGTTCTTC.

The V and J genes are TRBV19 and TRBJ2-1, with 9 nucleotides matching TRBD2. This CDR3 contains 15 residues. CDR1 is LNHDA, CDR2 SQIVND, per germline (reference sequence). The V and J ends lost 3 bases and 7 bases, in that order; junction bases with no gene match: 7. The CDR3: CASSILAGSGNEQFF. CDR3 in DNA: TGTGCCAGTAGTATCCTAGCGGGATCTGGGAATGAGCAGTTCTTC. The full variable domain, its missing parts supplied by reference TRBV19 and TRBJ2-1, is DGGITQSPKYLFRKEGQNVTLSCEQNLNHDAMYWYRQDPGQGLRLIYYSQIVNDFQKGDIAEGYSVSREKKESFPLTVTSAQKNPTAFYLCASSILAGSGNEQFFGPGTRLTVL.

The genes are TRBV19 and TRBJ2-7, with D unresolved. Trimming took 1 base from V and 6 from J, leaving 7 bases between them. The CDR3 has 12 residues. Germline V gene lookup returns CDR1 LNHDA and CDR2 SQIVND (reference sequence). CDR3 nucleotide sequence: TGTGCCAGTAGTATAGGAGGCCTCGAGCAGTACTTC. It specifies CASSIGGLEQYF.

The rearrangement links TRBV10-1 to TRBJ2-7, with 7 positions matching TRBD1. This CDR3 has 17 residues. Germline CDR1 reads WNHNN; CDR2 reads SYGVQD (reference sequence). V lost 3 bases, J lost 6 bases, and 17 bases stayed unmatched. CDR3 amino acids: CASSDSRRRGRESEQYF. CDR3 coding DNA: TGCGCCAGCAGTGACTCGAGGAGAAGGGGGCGCGAGTCCGAGCAGTACTTC.

The rearrangement uses TRBV2 and TRBJ1-1, with 10 nucleotides matching TRBD1. The CDR3 contains 16 residues. Looked up from germline, CDR1 is SNHLY and CDR2 is FYNNEI. Trimming removed 6 bases from V and 3 bases from J; junction bases left unmatched: 10. The CDR3: CASRIWDRGGDTEAFF. The CDR3 region has the DNA TGTGCCAGCAGGATCTGGGACAGGGGTGGTGACACTGAAGCTTTCTTT.

The J gene is TRBJ2-2, the V gene TRBV4-1, with a weak D call TRBD2 (5 bases). Germline CDR1 and CDR2: MGHRA and YSYEKL. The CDR3 sequence is 14 residues long. V lost 4 bases, J lost 2 bases, and 8 bases lay in between. Written as DNA, the CDR3 is TGCGCCAGCAGCCTTGCGGGTAACACCGGGGAGCTGTTTTTT. This translates into CASSLAGNTGELFF.

The chain carries TRBV29-1 and TRBJ2-7; 10 positions agree with TRBD1. The germline V gene encodes CDR1 SQVTM and CDR2 ANQGSEA. The CDR3 spans 14 residues. Trimming removed 6 bases from V and 0 bases from J; junction bases left unmatched: 5. CDR3 sequence reads: CSVLGQGVSYEQYF. The CDR3 nucleotides are TGCAGCGTCCTCGGACAGGGGGTCTCCTACGAGCAGTACTTC.

The CDR3 loop is CASSWTTGAYEQYF. The DNA of the CDR3 is TGTGCCAGCAGCTGGACGACAGGTGCCTACGAGCAGTACTTC. This chain links TRBV7-2 with TRBJ2-7; TRBD1 might be the D (6 bases). The CDR3 sequence is 14 residues long. Germline V CDR1 and CDR2: SGHTA, FQGNSA. Between the trimmed V and J ends, which lost 4 bases and 2 bases, there was a span of 12 bases.

Here the CDR3 DNA reads TGTGCCTGGAGTCCCCGGAGTAGGGACACCGATCAGCCCCAGCATTTT. It is translated as CAWSPRSRDTDQPQHF. The V call is TRBV30, the J call TRBJ1-5; maybe TRBD1 (6 bases). The CDR3 runs to 16 residues. Germline V CDR1 and CDR2: GTSNPN, SVGIG (reference sequence). The V gene lost 2 bases and the J gene lost 5 bases, with 19 bases spanning the gap. The variable domain in full, completed from reference TRBV30 and TRBJ1-5, reads SQTIHQWPATLVQPVGSPLSLECTVEGTSNPNLYWYRQAAGRGLQLLFYSVGIGQISSEVPQNLSASRPQDRQFILSSKKLLLSDSGFYLCAWSPRSRDTDQPQHFGDGTRLSIL.

The chain has TRBV5-1 and TRBJ1-3; 9 bases line up with TRBD1. The length of the CDR3 is 15 residues. CDR1 and CDR2 from the germline V gene are SGHRS and YFSETQ. Germline trimming cut 4 bases from V and 4 bases from J; bases unmatched to any gene: 6. The CDR3 nucleotides are TGCGCCAGCAGCCGGGACAGGGCGGCAGGAAACACCATATATTTT. Translated, it gives CASSRDRAAGNTIYF.

The chain is built from TRBV6-5 and TRBJ2-3; TRBD1 is a possible D gene (5 bases). This CDR3 spans 13 amino acids. The germline V gene has CDR1 MNHEY and CDR2 SVGAGI. V lost 6 bases and J lost 5, with 12 bases in between. Here the CDR3 reads CASSVGERDTQYF. The CDR3 DNA reads TGTGCCAGCAGCGTAGGGGAACGAGATACGCAGTATTTT.

The V gene is TRBV27, the J gene TRBJ1-5; 11 bases are shared with TRBD1. Trimming cost V 7 bases and J 9 bases; bases outside gene matches: 8. The germline gives CDR1 MNHEY, CDR2 SMNVEV (reference sequence). This CDR3 has 14 amino acids. The CDR3 is CASKVGQGAWPQHF. In DNA, the CDR3 is TGTGCCAGCAAAGTTGGACAGGGGGCATGGCCCCAGCATTTT.

The rearrangement uses TRBV7-9 and TRBJ2-3; TRBD1 matches at 9 bases. From germline, CDR1 is SEHNR and CDR2 FQNEAQ (reference sequence). V shed 5 bases, J shed 1 base, and the junction held 4 bases outside the gene matches. The CDR3 contains 15 residues. The DNA of the CDR3 is TGTGCCAGCAGCATAAGGGACAGGGGCACAGATACGCAGTATTTT. Its protein is CASSIRDRGTDTQYF.

V gene TRBV7-3 combines with J gene TRBJ2-2, with 7 bases aligning to TRBD1. The CDR3 spans 17 residues. Trimming removed 1 base from V and 4 bases from J; junction bases left unmatched: 9. The germline CDR1 and CDR2 sequences are SGHTA and FQGTGA. The CDR3 protein is CASSLIPNRDSTGELFF. In DNA form, the CDR3 reads TGTGCCAGCAGCTTAATCCCGAACAGGGACAGCACCGGGGAGCTGTTTTTT.

J is TRBJ2-5 and V is TRBV5-1; D is perhaps TRBD2 (6 bases). Looked up from germline, CDR1 is SGHRS and CDR2 is YFSETQ. The CDR3 contains 15 residues. Trimming removed 2 bases at V and 2 bases at J, with 13 bases between. The CDR3 sequence: CASSLGGRRQETQYF. Written as DNA, the CDR3 is TGCGCCAGCAGCTTAGGAGGGAGGAGACAAGAGACCCAGTACTTC.

The rearrangement uses TRBV7-9 and TRBJ2-1; TRBD2 matches at 13 bases. Germline CDR1 and CDR2: SEHNR and FQNEAQ (reference sequence). J lost 5 bases, V lost 5 bases, and 3 bases had no gene match. This CDR3 is 15 amino acids long. The CDR3 sequence is CASSRGTSGDNEQFF. CDR3 DNA sequence: TGTGCCAGCAGCCGAGGGACTAGCGGGGACAATGAGCAGTTCTTC.

CDR3 sequence reads: CASSPGTGVYGYTF. The DNA for the CDR3 is TGTGCCAGCAGTCCCGGGACAGGCGTCTATGGCTACACCTTC. V gene TRBV6-1 combines with J gene TRBJ1-2; 8 positions match TRBD1. CDR3 length: 14 residues. Trimming at V came to 5 bases and at J to 4 bases, leaving 6 bases not matched to a gene. Per the germline V gene, CDR1 is MNHNS and CDR2 is SASEGT.

The chain uses TRBV10-3 and TRBJ2-5; 7 bases agree with TRBD2. CDR3 length: 14 amino acids. J was trimmed by 4 bases and V by 0 bases; bases with no gene match: 2. Looked up from germline, CDR1 is ENHRY and CDR2 is SYGVKD. The CDR3 spells CAISESGGRETQYF. The CDR3 bases are TGTGCCATCAGTGAGTCGGGGGGGAGAGAGACCCAGTACTTC.

The chain links TRBV2 to TRBJ2-2, with TRBD1 matching 9 bases. With 6 bases clipped from V and 2 bases from J, the junction kept 4 bases outside the gene matches. The CDR3 contains 15 residues. The V gene's germline CDR1 is SNHLY and CDR2 FYNNEI. The CDR3 here is CASRPTGGNTGELFF. In DNA, the CDR3 is TGTGCCAGCAGGCCCACAGGGGGCAACACCGGGGAGCTGTTTTTT.

This clone has just one count. The chain carries TRBV7-3 and TRBJ1-4, with D possibly being TRBD1 (6 bases). The CDR3 length is 16 residues. V was shortened by 5 bases and J by 6 bases, with 19 bases between the two germline ends. Looked up from germline, CDR1 is SGHTA and CDR2 is FQGTGA. CDR3 nucleotide sequence: TGTGCCAGCAGCCCCATGGGACAAGTACGGGATGAAAAACTGTTTTTT. Protein product: CASSPMGQVRDEKLFF.

The chain is built from TRBV6-4 and TRBJ1-1; D ambiguous. In germline, CDR1 is MRHNA, CDR2 SNTAGT. The CDR3 runs 13 residues. V lost 3 bases and J lost 5, with 10 bases in between. CDR3 DNA: TGTGCCAGCAGTGAGCTAGGAGGAACTGAAGCTTTCTTT. The encoded protein is CASSELGGTEAFF.

CDR3 amino acids: CASSFADRRLYHEQYF. The DNA of the CDR3 is TGTGCCAGCAGCTTTGCGGACAGGCGCCTCTATCACGAGCAGTACTTC. The rearrangement uses TRBV11-2 and TRBJ2-7; 7 nucleotides align to TRBD1. This CDR3 has 16 amino acids. The V gene's germline CDR1 is SGHAT and CDR2 FQNNGV. V was pared by 3 bases and J by 5 bases, with 13 bases of the junction left unmatched.

The J gene is TRBJ1-1, the V gene TRBV7-9, with 8 bases fitting TRBD1. CDR1 and CDR2 (germline): SEHNR, FQNEAQ (reference sequence). The CDR3 is 16 residues long. The J segment lost 3 bases and the V segment lost 6 bases, leaving 12 bases of the junction unmatched. CDR3 DNA: TGTGCCAGCAGTAAACCGGGACAGGTACCGTACACTGAAGCTTTCTTT. The encoded protein is CASSKPGQVPYTEAFF.

This clone came up a few times. V usage is TRBV5-6 and J usage is TRBJ1-1; D is unclear. V was shortened by 7 bases and J by 3 bases, with 13 bases between the two germline ends. Germline CDR1 and CDR2: SGHDT and YYEEEE. The CDR3 extends over 13 amino acids. CDR3 sequence (DNA): TGTGCCAGCTGCCGCATGGGCGACACTGAAGCTTTCTTT. It is translated as CASCRMGDTEAFF.